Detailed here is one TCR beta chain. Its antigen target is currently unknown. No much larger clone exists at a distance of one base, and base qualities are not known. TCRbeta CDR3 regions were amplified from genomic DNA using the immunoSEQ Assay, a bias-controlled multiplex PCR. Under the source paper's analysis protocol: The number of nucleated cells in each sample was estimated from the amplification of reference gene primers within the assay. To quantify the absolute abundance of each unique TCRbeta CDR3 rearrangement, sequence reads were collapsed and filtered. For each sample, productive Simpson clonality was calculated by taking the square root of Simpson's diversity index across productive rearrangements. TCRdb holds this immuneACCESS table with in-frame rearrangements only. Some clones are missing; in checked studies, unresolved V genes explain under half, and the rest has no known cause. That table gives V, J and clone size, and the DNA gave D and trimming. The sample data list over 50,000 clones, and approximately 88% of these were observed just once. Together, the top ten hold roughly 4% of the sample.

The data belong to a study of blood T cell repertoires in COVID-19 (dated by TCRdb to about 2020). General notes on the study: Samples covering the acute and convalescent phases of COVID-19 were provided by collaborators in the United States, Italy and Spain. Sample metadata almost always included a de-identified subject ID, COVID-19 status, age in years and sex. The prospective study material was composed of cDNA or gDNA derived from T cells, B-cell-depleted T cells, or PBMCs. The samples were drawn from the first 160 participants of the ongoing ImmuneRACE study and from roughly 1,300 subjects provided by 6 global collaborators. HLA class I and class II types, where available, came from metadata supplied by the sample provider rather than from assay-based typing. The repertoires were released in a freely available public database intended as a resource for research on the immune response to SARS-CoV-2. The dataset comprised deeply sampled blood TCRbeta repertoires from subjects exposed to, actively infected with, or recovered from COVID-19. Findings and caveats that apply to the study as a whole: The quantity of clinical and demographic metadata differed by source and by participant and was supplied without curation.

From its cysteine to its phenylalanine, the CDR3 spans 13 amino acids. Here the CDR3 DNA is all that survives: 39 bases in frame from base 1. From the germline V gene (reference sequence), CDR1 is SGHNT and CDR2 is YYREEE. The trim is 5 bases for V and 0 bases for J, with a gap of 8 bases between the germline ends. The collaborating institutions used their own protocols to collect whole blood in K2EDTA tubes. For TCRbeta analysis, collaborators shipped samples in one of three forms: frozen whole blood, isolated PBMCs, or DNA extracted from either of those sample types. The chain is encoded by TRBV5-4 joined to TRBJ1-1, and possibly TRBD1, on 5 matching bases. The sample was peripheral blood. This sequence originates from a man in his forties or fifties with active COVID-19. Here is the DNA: TGTGCCAGCAGGGGGCCTATGAACACTGAAGCTTTCTTT. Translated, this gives CASRGPMNTEAFF. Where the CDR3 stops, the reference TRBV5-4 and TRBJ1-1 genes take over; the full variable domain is ETGVTQSPTHLIKTRGQQVTLRCSSQSGHNTVSWYQQALGQGPQFIFQYYREEENGRGNFPPRFSGLQFPNYSSELNVNALELDDSALYLCASRGPMNTEAFFGQGTRLTVV.